This entry features one TCR beta chain sequence. Its antigen is currently unknown. Unique molecular identifiers were present in the TCR beta cDNA libraries. TCRdb redid the calling of the PCR reads with MiXCR, one entry per CDR3 protein. The sample records about 400,000 distinct CDR3 sequences, roughly 36% being singletons. These data belong to a study of post-analysis software for immune sequencing data. Study-level results: Under F measure analysis, samples from one preparation batch co-clustered strongly. Significantly decreased normalized Chao1 diversity was recorded for multiple sclerosis patients relative to controls.

The clonotype originates from a girl aged 10 to 17 with multiple sclerosis. The sequenced material came from blood.

This CDR3 is CASSQRTEEKLFF. CDR3 coding DNA: TGCGCCAGCAGCCAAAGGACAGAAGAAAAACTGTTTTTT. The chain has TRBV4-1 and TRBJ1-4; D is perhaps TRBD1 (6 bases). Germline CDR1 is MGHRA and CDR2 is YSYEKL. The CDR3 loop spans 13 amino acids. The germline V and J ends were trimmed by 2 bases and 8 bases, with 9 bases remaining between them.